The clone carrying this T cell receptor beta chain was recorded once. The sample originates from a study of blood T cell repertoires in COVID-19. Using immunoSEQ multiplex PCR, the repertoire was profiled, and TCRdb retains in-frame clones only, with some absent. There are fewer than 200,000 clones in the sample; roughly nine tenths occur only once, and around a fifth lies in the top ten. In germline, CDR1 is MGHRA, CDR2 YSYEKL. V shed 4 bases and J shed 3 bases, with 10 bases lying between them. The CDR3 is 14 residues long. This chain uses TRBV4-1 with TRBJ1-3; D is uncertain. The origin of this receptor is a man aged 55 to 70 with active or convalescent COVID-19. The sample was peripheral blood. The CDR3 region is CASSRTENGNTIYF. The CDR3 nucleotides are TGCGCCAGCAGCCGAACAGAAAATGGAAACACCATATATTTT.